The T cell receptor (beta chain) described here comes from a study of blood T cell repertoires in COVID-19 (dated by TCRdb to the early 2020s). Study-level background: Collaborator samples came from the United States, Italy and Spain and covered acute and convalescent phases of COVID-19. Subjects who had been exposed to COVID-19, were actively infected with it, or had recovered from it provided the deeply sampled blood TCRbeta repertoires that made up the dataset. The material from the prospective study consisted of cDNA or gDNA derived from T cells, B-cell-depleted T cells, or PBMCs. The sample metadata nearly always contained a de-identified subject ID, COVID-19 status, age in years and sex. HLA class I and class II types, where available, came from metadata supplied by the sample provider rather than from assay-based typing. The repertoires were released in a freely available public database intended as a resource for research on the immune response to SARS-CoV-2. The samples were drawn from the first 160 participants of the ongoing ImmuneRACE study and from some 1,300 subjects provided by 6 global collaborators. Points the paper makes about the study in general: The amount of clinical and demographic metadata varied by source and participant and was provided uncurated.

In the prospective study, participants were about 18 to 90 years old, resided in approximately 22 geographic areas of the United States, and were enrolled through a virtual design. In the prospective study, participants were assigned to cohorts based on the clinical history participants reported in a screening survey and a study questionnaire. Exposed participants had been in contact with someone with a PCR-confirmed or clinician-diagnosed COVID-19 case within 2 weeks of study entry. In the prospective study, mobile phlebotomists collected whole blood, serum and a nasopharyngeal or oropharyngeal swab from each participant. Over a roughly two-month period, participants in the prospective study had the option of providing additional blood draws and questionnaires. Before DNA extraction, blood samples from the prospective study were shipped at room temperature or frozen. CDR1 and CDR2 (LGHDT, YNNKEL) derive from the germline V gene (reference sequence). Trimming leaves V shorter by 3 bases and J shorter by 7 bases, with the junction holding 7 bases beyond the gene matches. The CDR3 holds 16 amino acids from the cysteine to the phenylalanine. Only the CDR3 region is kept as DNA, spanning 48 bases read in frame from base 1.

Worth noting for this clone: Its recognized antigen is unknown. No base quality values were provided; no much bigger clone lies one nucleotide off.

The immunoSEQ Assay, a bias-controlled multiplex PCR, was used to amplify TCRbeta CDR3 regions from genomic DNA. For the original study's pipeline: Nucleated cell counts per sample were estimated from amplification of reference gene primers within the assay. To quantify the absolute abundance of each unique TCRbeta CDR3 rearrangement, sequence reads were collapsed and filtered. For each sample, productive Simpson clonality was calculated by taking the square root of Simpson's diversity index across productive rearrangements. This immuneACCESS table, as held by TCRdb, lists in-frame sequences with V and J called but not all clones. Of the missing ones, under half trace to an unresolved V gene in checked studies; the others have no known cause. That table gives V, J and clone size, and the DNA gave D and trimming. This sample comprises 120,000 to 150,000 clones, roughly 89% of them detected only once. 5% to 7% of the sample is held by the ten biggest clonotypes.

Sequences were obtained from PBMCs or T cells enriched from blood (not recorded which). The TCR was taken from a woman aged 50 to 60 who had been exposed to COVID-19. The chain couples TRBV3-1 (or the pseudogene TRBV3-2) to TRBJ2-4, and TRBD2 aligns with 12 junction nucleotides. The CDR3 protein is CASSQALAGGWNIQYF. The DNA sequence follows: TGTGCCAGCAGCCAGGCACTAGCGGGGGGTTGGAACATTCAGTACTTC.